These 31 T cell receptor beta chains came from one sample sequenced in a study of blood T cell repertoires in COVID-19. Produced via immunoSEQ multiplex PCR; TCRdb's table is partial and in-frame only. This sample has 65,000 to 80,000 clones, with more than 90% found just once. Sequencing input: peripheral blood. These receptors all stem from a human donor in a cohort sampled during active COVID-19.

This chain joins TRBV10-2 and TRBJ1-5; D is unclear. This CDR3 region has 16 residues. CDR1 is WSHSY, CDR2 SAAADI, per germline. V lost 3 bases to trimming and J lost 0 bases, with 12 bases between them. CDR3 region: CASSDLGSNSNQPQHF. The DNA for the CDR3 is TGCGCCAGCAGTGATCTAGGCAGCAATAGCAATCAGCCCCAGCATTTT.

The genes are TRBV27 and TRBJ2-7; weak D call: TRBD2 (7 bases). V lost 0 bases and J lost 4, with 13 bases in between. Germline loops: CDR1 MNHEY, CDR2 SMNVEV (reference sequence). The CDR3 totals 15 residues. CDR3 in DNA: TGTGCCAGCAGTTTATCGGCGGGGGCATATTACGAGCAGTACTTC. It encodes CASSLSAGAYYEQYF.

The chain combines TRBV11-3 with TRBJ2-5, with D maybe TRBD1 (6 bases). V dropped 3 bases and J dropped 1 base, with 6 bases sitting between them. CDR3 length: 13 residues. From germline, CDR1 is SGHNT and CDR2 YENEEA. The CDR3 sequence is CASSLDSQETQYF. CDR3 DNA: TGTGCCAGCAGCTTGGACAGCCAAGAGACCCAGTACTTC.

The chain carries TRBV7-2 and TRBJ2-1; D unclear. This CDR3 spans 12 amino acids. V was clipped by 2 bases and J by 7 bases, with 6 bases between them. Germline values: CDR1 SGHTA, CDR2 FQGNSA. The CDR3 sequence: CASSLLRNEQFF. The CDR3 coding sequence is TGTGCCAGCAGCTTACTGAGGAATGAGCAGTTCTTC.

This chain links TRBV27 with TRBJ2-7; the match to TRBD1 covers 10 bases. CDR1 and CDR2 from the germline V gene are MNHEY and SMNVEV (reference sequence). There are 15 residues in the CDR3. Germline trimming cut 2 bases from V and 2 bases from J; bases unmatched to any gene: 3. The CDR3 bases are TGTGCCAGCAGTTTAGGGGGACAGGGGCCCTACGAGCAGTACTTC. This sequence encodes CASSLGGQGPYEQYF.

This clone occurred once. The CDR3 spells CASSWGQGNYGYTF. In DNA, the CDR3 is TGTGCCAGCAGCTGGGGACAGGGGAACTATGGCTACACCTTC. V is TRBV5-6 and J is TRBJ1-2, with 10 bases fitting TRBD1. With V trimmed by 3 bases and J by 2 bases, 1 base remained unmatched. Germline values: CDR1 SGHDT, CDR2 YYEEEE. This CDR3 is built from 14 residues.

J is TRBJ2-1 and V is TRBV19, with D perhaps TRBD1 (6 bases). V was trimmed by 6 bases and J by 2 bases, leaving 14 bases between them. Germline CDR1 and CDR2: LNHDA and SQIVND (reference sequence). This CDR3 spans 15 amino acids. In DNA form, the CDR3 reads TGTGCCAGTAGGCCCGGGACATCCACCTACAATGAGCAGTTCTTC. Protein: CASRPGTSTYNEQFF. The complete variable domain, with remaining parts taken from reference TRBV19 and TRBJ2-1, reads DGGITQSPKYLFRKEGQNVTLSCEQNLNHDAMYWYRQDPGQGLRLIYYSQIVNDFQKGDIAEGYSVSREKKESFPLTVTSAQKNPTAFYLCASRPGTSTYNEQFFGPGTRLTVL.

The gene calls are TRBV7-9 and TRBJ2-7, with 7 bases matching TRBD2. V lost 4 bases and J lost 5; bases outside the gene matches: 11. The CDR3 length is 15 residues. Germline V CDR1 and CDR2: SEHNR, FQNEAQ (reference sequence). The CDR3 region is CASSSPSGGWNEQYF. In nucleotides, the CDR3 is TGTGCCAGCAGCTCCCCGTCGGGGGGTTGGAACGAGCAGTACTTC.

The V and J genes are TRBV7-9 and TRBJ2-7; 10 bases align to TRBD2. After removal of 1 base from V and 0 bases from J, the junction contained 6 bases not matched to a gene. The germline V gene has CDR1 SEHNR and CDR2 FQNEAQ (reference sequence). The CDR3 covers 17 residues. The CDR3 DNA follows: TGTGCCAGCAGCTTAGGCACCGCTAGCGGGAGCTCCTACGAGCAGTACTTC. It specifies CASSLGTASGSSYEQYF.

The V and J genes are TRBV29-1 and TRBJ1-1; weak D call: TRBD1 (5 bases). Germline assignment: CDR1 SQVTM and CDR2 ANQGSEA. Trimming took 5 bases from V and 5 from J, leaving 15 bases between them. CDR3 length equals 13 residues. The CDR3 loop is CSVSVSQGTEAFF. In DNA form, the CDR3 reads TGCAGCGTTTCTGTATCCCAGGGTACTGAAGCTTTCTTT.

The chain uses TRBV7-2 and TRBJ2-3; 9 bases fit TRBD1. This CDR3 comprises 16 residues. After removal of 6 bases from V and 4 bases from J, the junction contained 11 bases not matched to a gene. Germline-derived CDR1 and CDR2 are SGHTA and FQGNSA. The chain's CDR3 is CASRHTPGQGSDTQYF. The CDR3, as DNA: TGTGCCAGCAGACATACTCCGGGACAGGGTTCAGATACGCAGTATTTT. Variable domain in full (rest from reference TRBV7-2 and TRBJ2-3): GAGVSQSPSNKVTEKGKDVELRCDPISGHTALYWYRQSLGQGLEFLIYFQGNSAPDKSGLPSDRFSAERTGGSVSTLTIQRTQQEDSAVYLCASRHTPGQGSDTQYFGPGTRLTVL.

J is TRBJ1-1 and V is TRBV27; maybe TRBD1 (6 bases). Trimming shortened V by 2 bases and J by 2 bases, and 12 bases separated the two germline ends. The length of the CDR3 is 15 residues. Germline lookup yields CDR1 MNHEY and CDR2 SMNVEV (reference sequence). CDR3 sequence (DNA): TGTGCCAGCAGTTTAACTTGGGGGCCTAACACTGAAGCTTTCTTT. Residues: CASSLTWGPNTEAFF.

The chain uses TRBV27 and TRBJ2-7, with D possibly being TRBD2 (5 bases). The V gene's germline CDR1 is MNHEY and CDR2 SMNVEV (reference sequence). Trimming removed 3 bases from V and 2 bases from J, with 17 bases in between. The CDR3 has 16 residues. The CDR3 sequence is CASSFALGSQAYEQYF. The CDR3 nucleotides are TGTGCCAGCAGTTTCGCACTAGGAAGTCAGGCCTACGAGCAGTACTTC.

The rearrangement uses TRBV25-1 and TRBJ2-3, with a weak D call TRBD1 (6 bases). The germline V gene encodes CDR1 MGHDK and CDR2 SYGVNS. The CDR3 runs 13 residues. V gave up 6 bases and J gave up 2 bases, with 9 bases separating them. In nucleotides, the CDR3 is TGTGCCAGCAGGAGGGACAACACAGATACGCAGTATTTT. Protein: CASRRDNTDTQYF.

The chain uses TRBV7-8 and TRBJ2-3; D might be TRBD2 (5 bases). CDR1 and CDR2 (germline): SGHVS, FQNEAQ. V was cut by 1 base and J by 0 bases, with 11 bases left in between. The CDR3 loop spans 16 amino acids. The CDR3 here is CASSLDPRTSTDTQYF. Here the CDR3 DNA reads TGTGCCAGCAGCTTAGACCCTAGGACTAGCACAGATACGCAGTATTTT.

This chain joins TRBV18 and TRBJ2-7; 10 bases map to TRBD1. With 3 bases clipped from V and 1 base from J, the junction kept 18 bases outside the gene matches. Germline-derived CDR1 and CDR2 are KGHSH and LQKENI. The CDR3 length is 20 residues. This CDR3 is CASSPLPGQGVSSPSYEQYF. As DNA, the CDR3 is TGTGCCAGCTCACCTTTACCCGGACAGGGGGTCTCGTCTCCTTCCTACGAGCAGTACTTC. The variable domain in full, with the rest retrieved from reference TRBV18 and TRBJ2-7, is NAGVMQNPRHLVRRRGQEARLRCSPMKGHSHVYWYRQLPEEGLKFMVYLQKENIIDESGMPKERFSAEFPKEGPSILRIQQVVRGDSAAYFCASSPLPGQGVSSPSYEQYFGPGTRLTVT.

This clone was recorded once. The V call is TRBV6-5, the J call TRBJ1-1, with D hard to call. Trimming cost V 2 bases and J 2 bases, with 9 bases left between them. The CDR3 runs 14 residues. The germline gives CDR1 MNHEY, CDR2 SVGAGI. CDR3: CASSYGPINTEAFF. For the CDR3, the DNA is TGTGCCAGCAGTTACGGGCCAATTAACACTGAAGCTTTCTTT.

As DNA, the CDR3 is TGTGCCAGCAGCACGGGACTAGCGGGAAACTACGAGCAGTACTTC. Amino acids: CASSTGLAGNYEQYF. The V gene is TRBV7-2, the J gene TRBJ2-7; TRBD2 agrees at 13 bases. V gave up 5 bases and J gave up 3 bases; unmatched junction bases: 4. The germline V gene encodes CDR1 SGHTA and CDR2 FQGNSA. The CDR3 is 15 amino acids. Full variable domain (rest looked up from reference TRBV7-2 and TRBJ2-7): GAGVSQSPSNKVTEKGKDVELRCDPISGHTALYWYRQSLGQGLEFLIYFQGNSAPDKSGLPSDRFSAERTGGSVSTLTIQRTQQEDSAVYLCASSTGLAGNYEQYFGPGTRLTVT.

This chain uses TRBV19 with TRBJ2-3, with 12 bases identical to TRBD2. J gave up 8 bases and V 6 bases, and 9 bases lay outside the gene matches. Germline V lookup: CDR1 LNHDA, CDR2 SQIVND (reference sequence). The CDR3 totals 15 residues. CDR3 bases: TGTGCCAGTAGCGGCCCTAGCGGGAGGGCCGGTACGCAGTATTTT. Its translation is CASSGPSGRAGTQYF.

CDR3 region: CASSYEQGARLETQYF. Written as DNA, the CDR3 is TGCGCCAGCAGCTACGAACAGGGGGCGCGGCTAGAGACCCAGTACTTC. The V gene is TRBV5-1, the J gene TRBJ2-5, with 9 bases fitting TRBD1. The CDR3 totals 16 residues. V shed 3 bases, J shed 4 bases, and the junction held 10 bases outside the gene matches. Per the germline V gene, CDR1 is SGHRS and CDR2 is YFSETQ.

This clone was seen a handful of times. The chain is built from TRBV6-6 and TRBJ1-6, with 9 bases fitting TRBD1. Unmatched junction bases numbered 3, after V lost 5 bases and J lost 7 bases. The CDR3 has 14 residues. Germline-derived CDR1 and CDR2 are MNHNY and SVGAGI (reference sequence). Written as DNA, the CDR3 is TGTGCCAGCAGTCGGGACAGGGAAAATTCACCCCTCCACTTT. Translating it yields CASSRDRENSPLHF.

CDR3: CASSETPLVGSYNEQFF. The DNA of the CDR3 is TGTGCCAGCAGTGAAACCCCACTAGTGGGCTCCTACAATGAGCAGTTCTTC. The chain uses TRBV6-1 and TRBJ2-1, with a weak D call TRBD2 (5 bases). Trimming cost V 2 bases and J 0 bases, with 14 bases left between them. Germline V gene sequence: CDR1 MNHNS, CDR2 SASEGT. The CDR3 totals 17 residues.

This clone was detected only once. The V gene is TRBV7-6, the J gene TRBJ2-7, with a tentative D call TRBD1 (6 bases). Germline V CDR1 and CDR2: SGHVS, FNYEAQ. V dropped 1 base and J dropped 0 bases, with 10 bases sitting between them. This CDR3 spans 15 amino acids. In nucleotides, the CDR3 is TGTGCCAGCAGCTTAGATGCAGGGGTCTCCTACGAGCAGTACTTC. It translates to CASSLDAGVSYEQYF.

CDR3 nucleotide sequence: TGTGCCAGCAGCCAAGATCGGATAGGCGGGACGCAAGAGACCCAGTACTTC. Encoded protein: CASSQDRIGGTQETQYF. The rearrangement links TRBV4-2 to TRBJ2-5, with D possibly being TRBD2 (6 bases). V was shortened by 0 bases and J by 2 bases, with 16 bases between the two germline ends. Germline V lookup: CDR1 LGHNA, CDR2 YNFKEQ. CDR3 size: 17 residues.

The chain couples TRBV3-1 (or the pseudogene TRBV3-2) to TRBJ2-1; TRBD2 matches 9 bases. Looked up from germline, CDR1 is LGHDT and CDR2 is YNNKEL (reference sequence). V trimming: 2 bases; J trimming: 3 bases; junction bases outside the gene matches: 5. The CDR3 totals 16 residues. The CDR3 nucleotides read TGTGCCAGCAGCCAACCGCTAGCGGGGAACTACAATGAGCAGTTCTTC. Residues: CASSQPLAGNYNEQFF.

This chain joins TRBV7-9 and TRBJ2-1, with D maybe TRBD1 (5 bases). Deletions cut 2 bases from V and 2 bases from J, with 10 bases between. This CDR3 has 15 residues. Germline CDR1 reads SEHNR; CDR2 reads FQNEAQ (reference sequence). The CDR3 nucleotides are TGTGCCAGCAGCTTAAATCAGGGCCCCTACAATGAGCAGTTCTTC. Translation gives CASSLNQGPYNEQFF.

The J gene is TRBJ1-6, the V gene TRBV9; tentatively, D is TRBD1 (5 bases). Trimming stripped 4 bases from V and 3 bases from J, with 11 bases between. The CDR3 has 15 amino acids. Germline loops: CDR1 SGDLS, CDR2 YYNGEE. The CDR3 loop is CASSSAGGYNSPLHF. As DNA, the CDR3 is TGTGCCAGCAGCTCGGCCGGGGGCTATAATTCACCCCTCCACTTT.

This clone came up once. The genes are TRBV7-9 and TRBJ2-2; 7 positions agree with TRBD2. Germline CDR1 is SEHNR and CDR2 is FQNEAQ (reference sequence). The length of the CDR3 is 17 residues. The trim removed 2 bases at V and 3 bases at J, leaving 9 bases unmatched. The CDR3 nucleotides are TGTGCCAGCAGCTTACGCTATAGCGGGTATGACACCGGGGAGCTGTTTTTT. Translated: CASSLRYSGYDTGELFF.

The chain carries TRBV7-2 and TRBJ2-3, with 9 bases that match TRBD2. Losses at the gene ends were 1 base for V and 6 bases for J; bases not matched to a gene: 5. The germline CDR1 and CDR2 sequences are SGHTA and FQGNSA. The CDR3 has 15 residues. The CDR3 loop reads CASSLGLAGRDTQYF. In nucleotides, the CDR3 is TGTGCCAGCAGCTTAGGTCTAGCGGGAAGGGATACGCAGTATTTT. Combining the CDR3 with reference TRBV7-2 and TRBJ2-3 gives the whole variable domain GAGVSQSPSNKVTEKGKDVELRCDPISGHTALYWYRQSLGQGLEFLIYFQGNSAPDKSGLPSDRFSAERTGGSVSTLTIQRTQQEDSAVYLCASSLGLAGRDTQYFGPGTRLTVL.

This sequence joins TRBV9 and TRBJ1-5, with 7 bases that match TRBD1. V was pared by 0 bases and J by 6 bases, with 6 bases of the junction left unmatched. The CDR3 length is 15 residues. CDR1 and CDR2 (germline): SGDLS, YYNGEE. CDR3 in DNA: TGTGCCAGCAGCGTAGGATGGGGGACAGTTCAGCCCCAGCATTTT. Protein: CASSVGWGTVQPQHF.

The chain recombines TRBV7-8 with TRBJ2-3; TRBD1 matches at 8 bases. Trimming removed 2 bases from V and 6 bases from J; junction bases left unmatched: 13. CDR1 is SGHVS, CDR2 FQNEAQ, per germline. The CDR3 spans 17 residues. The CDR3 loop reads CASSLRPGPGGPDTQYF. The CDR3 region has the DNA TGTGCCAGCAGCTTAAGGCCCGGGCCAGGGGGCCCGGATACGCAGTATTTT.